Presented here are 19 T cell receptor beta chains from one specimen sequenced in a study of early T cells in non-severe SARS-CoV-2 infection. TCRdb ran MiXCR on the 5' RACE reads and lists one entry per CDR3 protein. The sample records roughly 61,000 distinct CDR3 sequences, roughly a tenth being singletons. The sample was whole blood. The source of these receptors is an adult who was a healthcare worker with PCR-confirmed SARS-CoV-2 infection or an uninfected control (not recorded which).

With regard to this clonotype: As the CDR3 is not closed by the conserved phenylalanine or tryptophan, this likely results from a read error. The chain links TRBV12-3 or TRBV12-4 to TRBJ2-7; perhaps TRBD1 as D (6 bases). Trimming cost V 5 bases and J 0 bases, with 14 bases left between them. The CDR3 covers 15 residues. The CDR3 loop is CASSPGQGRSYEQYS. DNA for the CDR3: TGTGCCAGCAGTCCCGGGCAGGGGCGCTCCTACGAGCAGTACTCC.

In this sample, this clonotype turned up a few times. The J gene is TRBJ1-1, the V gene TRBV6-6, with D unclear. The germline gives CDR1 MNHNY, CDR2 SVGAGI (reference sequence). There are 11 residues in the CDR3. Trimming removed 6 bases at V and 9 bases at J, with 11 bases between. CDR3 sequence: CASRVEQQAFF. In DNA form, the CDR3 reads TGTGCCAGCAGGGTGGAACAACAAGCTTTCTTT.

The sample holds many counts of this clonotype. V usage is TRBV29-1 and J usage is TRBJ1-1; D is unclear. Germline V gives CDR1 SQVTM, CDR2 ANQGSEA. CDR3 length equals 10 residues. Trimming stripped 7 bases from V and 4 bases from J, with 7 bases between. CDR3 loop: CSAQTTEAFF. CDR3 DNA sequence: TGCAGCGCCCAGACCACTGAAGCTTTCTTT.

This clonotype appeared a few times. This chain uses TRBV29-1 with TRBJ2-2; 8 bases align to TRBD1. Trimming took 8 bases from V and 0 from J; bases not matched to a gene: 5. The CDR3 is 14 amino acids. Germline CDR1 and CDR2: SQVTM and ANQGSEA. The CDR3 here is CSTTQGANTGELFF. As DNA, the CDR3 is TGCAGCACCACACAGGGGGCGAACACCGGGGAGCTGTTTTTT.

In this sample, this clonotype turned up many times. The V and J genes are TRBV20-1 and TRBJ2-1, with TRBD2 matching 10 bases. The CDR3 spans 14 residues. The germline CDR1 and CDR2 sequences are DFQATT and SNEGSKA (reference sequence). Losses at the gene ends were 6 bases for V and 12 bases for J; bases not matched to a gene: 14. The CDR3 DNA reads as TGCAGTGCCGGCGTGTTGGTAGCGGGAGGCTTGCAGTTCTTC. It is translated as CSAGVLVAGGLQFF.

This clonotype was found many times. The rearrangement links TRBV13 to TRBJ2-1; possibly TRBD1 or TRBD2 for D (5 bases each). Germline V gene sequence: CDR1 PRHDT, CDR2 FYEKMQ (reference sequence). Between the trimmed V and J ends, which lost 5 bases and 5 bases, there was a span of 16 bases. The CDR3 is 15 amino acids. The CDR3 nucleotides read TGTGCCAGCAGCGAAACGGGGCTAGCACACAATGAGCAGTTCTTC. Translated, it gives CASSETGLAHNEQFF.

The chain joins TRBV7-3 to TRBJ2-7, with D tentatively TRBD2 (6 bases). This CDR3 comprises 23 residues. From germline, CDR1 is SGHTA and CDR2 FQGTGA. Trimming removed 3 bases from V and 1 base from J, with 37 bases in between. CDR3 nucleotides: TGTGCCAGCAGCTTTAAGGCTGAGGCGGGACGGGACTGGCGGGTGTTCCCGTCCTACGAGCAGTACTTC. Encoded protein: CASSFKAEAGRDWRVFPSYEQYF.

V is TRBV27 and J is TRBJ2-7; possibly TRBD2 for D (6 bases). The CDR3 has 13 residues. Germline values: CDR1 MNHEY, CDR2 SMNVEV (reference sequence). V lost 4 bases and J lost 7, with 14 bases in between. CDR3 nucleotide sequence: TGTGCCAGCAGTTCCTCCGGGACTCGAGAGCAGTACTTC. It is translated as CASSSSGTREQYF.

This clonotype was observed a handful of times. The V gene is TRBV20-1, the J gene TRBJ1-2; D ambiguous. The V and J ends lost 2 bases and 2 bases respectively, with 15 bases between them. CDR3 length: 15 residues. The germline gives CDR1 DFQATT, CDR2 SNEGSKA (reference sequence). In DNA form, the CDR3 reads TGCAGTGCTAGACCCCCGGGCGCGAAGAACTATGGCTACACCTTC. Translation: CSARPPGAKNYGYTF.

This clonotype was seen ten or more times. V usage is TRBV6-1 and J usage is TRBJ1-1; TRBD1 might be the D (6 bases). Germline values: CDR1 MNHNS, CDR2 SASEGT. Trimming removed 2 bases from V and 3 bases from J, with 13 bases in between. The CDR3 totals 15 residues. The CDR3 nucleotides are TGTGCCAGCAGTGAATTTATTGCAGGGGACACTGAAGCTTTCTTT. Protein product: CASSEFIAGDTEAFF.

The chain recombines TRBV7-9 with TRBJ2-5; 8 bases match TRBD2. CDR1 is SEHNR and CDR2 is FQNEAQ in the germline V gene (reference sequence). The CDR3 contains 15 residues. Unmatched junction bases numbered 9, after V lost 4 bases and J lost 5 bases. CDR3 coding DNA: TGTGCCAGCAGCTCCAGCGGCGGGGGGTTGGAGACCCAGTACTTC. It specifies CASSSSGGGLETQYF.

This clonotype was picked up a small number of times. The chain links TRBV28 to TRBJ1-1, with D possibly TRBD1 on 5 matching bases. Trimming shortened V by 3 bases and J by 11 bases, and 22 bases separated the two germline ends. The CDR3 sequence is 15 residues long. Germline CDR1 and CDR2: MDHEN and SYDVKM. CDR3 sequence: CASSFILPGGMVAFF. CDR3 sequence (DNA): TGTGCCAGCAGTTTCATCCTCCCGGGGGGAATGGTGGCTTTCTTT.

This chain uses TRBV6-2 or TRBV6-3 with TRBJ2-2; TRBD1 agrees at 7 bases. V lost 0 bases to trimming and J lost 6 bases; unmatched junction nucleotides: 7. Per the germline V gene, CDR1 is MNHEY and CDR2 is SVGEGT. This CDR3 comprises 16 residues. This chain's CDR3 is CASSYSPTGFPGELFF. CDR3 DNA: TGTGCCAGCAGTTACTCGCCGACAGGGTTTCCCGGGGAGCTGTTTTTT.

In its sample, this clonotype was seen a few times. The V call is TRBV29-1, the J call TRBJ1-1, with D hard to call. The V gene lost 0 bases and the J gene lost 4 bases, with 9 bases spanning the gap. This CDR3 spans 13 amino acids. Germline V lookup: CDR1 SQVTM, CDR2 ANQGSEA. CDR3 nucleotide sequence: TGCAGCGTTGAAGAGAGGGTTGGCACTGAAGCTTTCTTT. The encoded protein is CSVEERVGTEAFF.

V and J are TRBV19 and TRBJ1-5; D might be TRBD1 (5 bases). Per the germline V gene, CDR1 is LNHDA and CDR2 is SQIVND (reference sequence). This CDR3 is 15 amino acids long. The ends were cut back, 5 bases at V and 3 bases at J, with 14 bases in the middle. As DNA, the CDR3 is TGTGCCAGTAGTTACCTCGGGACTCCCAATCAGCCCCAGCATTTT. It yields the protein CASSYLGTPNQPQHF.

This clonotype was counted at least ten times. This chain links TRBV4-2 with TRBJ1-6, with D unresolved. The V end lost 4 bases, the J end lost 7 bases, and 14 bases lay between the germline ends. The CDR3 sequence is 15 residues long. Germline V lookup: CDR1 LGHNA, CDR2 YNFKEQ. CDR3 in amino acids: CASSPGWTGNSPLHF. The CDR3 DNA sequence: TGTGCCAGCAGCCCTGGCTGGACTGGAAATTCACCCCTCCACTTT.

This clonotype was recorded once. A read error may be the cause here, since a much bigger clone is one base away. J is TRBJ1-2 and V is TRBV24-1, with 9 positions matching TRBD1. V was pared by 2 bases and J by 4 bases, with 1 base of the junction left unmatched. The CDR3 has 14 residues. The germline V gene has CDR1 KGHDR and CDR2 SFDVKD. CDR3 protein: CATSDSDRGYGYTF. DNA for the CDR3: TGTGCCACCAGTGATTCGGACAGGGGCTATGGCTACACCTTC.

This clonotype was seen ten or more times. The junction does not match germline at one end; this may be a read error. The chain uses TRBV5-4 and TRBJ2-6; TRBD1 matches 7 bases. The germline CDR1 and CDR2 sequences are SGHNT and YYREEE (reference sequence). This CDR3 comprises 15 residues. CDR3 region: CASRLQGSGANVLIF. As DNA, the CDR3 is TGTGCCAGCAGATTACAGGGGTCTGGGGCCAACGTCCTGATTTTC.

This clonotype was observed at least ten times. The chain couples TRBV5-1 to TRBJ1-1; D not resolved. CDR1 and CDR2 (germline): SGHRS, YFSETQ. This CDR3 has 14 residues. V was shortened by 4 bases and J by 5 bases, with 15 bases between the two germline ends. CDR3 sequence: CASSTGFRWTEAFF. The DNA for the CDR3 is TGCGCCAGCAGCACCGGGTTTCGTTGGACTGAAGCTTTCTTT.